Below, 26 T cell receptor beta chains from the same sample are listed, as sequenced in a study of memory CD4+ T cells and cytomegalovirus serostatus. TCRdb keeps only in-frame clones here, not all; method: immunoSEQ multiplex PCR. The table lists 52,000 or so clones, approximately 80% of them singletons. Single viable CD3+CD4+CD8-CD45RO+ cells were sorted as the memory CD4+ T cells. What was sequenced was memory CD4+ T cells from blood. These TCRs come from an adult in good health and CMV-seronegative.

This clone appeared once. The gene calls are TRBV19 and TRBJ1-4; no definite D call. The CDR3 extends over 12 amino acids. Trimming left V 5 bases short and J 7 bases short, with 8 bases between. Germline V gene sequence: CDR1 LNHDA, CDR2 SQIVND (reference sequence). CDR3 coding DNA: TGTGCCAGTAGTCACGTTCTTGAAAAACTGTTTTTT. Protein: CASSHVLEKLFF.

The table lists this clone with a few counts. The V and J genes are TRBV7-2 and TRBJ1-5, with D unclear. The CDR3 has 13 amino acids. Germline V gives CDR1 SGHTA, CDR2 FQGNSA. V gave up 1 base and J gave up 7 bases, with 8 bases separating them. The CDR3 DNA reads TGTGCCAGCAGCTTAGGGCAGGCCCAGCCCCAGCATTTT. This gives the protein CASSLGQAQPQHF.

Turning to this clone: A read error may account for a junction end that differs from germline. V usage is TRBV7-7 and J usage is TRBJ2-2; 7 bases agree with TRBD1. Germline V gene lookup returns CDR1 SSHAT and CDR2 FNYEAQ (reference sequence). The CDR3 extends over 15 amino acids. CDR3: CASSDTGTVTGELFF. DNA for the CDR3: TGTGCTAGCAGCGACACCGGGACAGTCACCGGGGAGCTGTTTTTT.

V and J are TRBV29-1 and TRBJ1-1; D not certain. There are 12 residues in the CDR3. Trimming cost V 3 bases and J 1 base, with 6 bases left between them. The V gene's germline CDR1 is SQVTM and CDR2 ANQGSEA. In DNA form, the CDR3 reads TGCAGCGTTGACGACTGGAACACTGAAGCTTTCTTT. As protein: CSVDDWNTEAFF.

This clone was seen a handful of times. The genes are TRBV6-4 and TRBJ2-7, with TRBD1 identical over 8 bases. Trimming at V came to 6 bases and at J to 3 bases, leaving 10 bases not matched to a gene. The CDR3 runs to 15 residues. Looked up from germline, CDR1 is MRHNA and CDR2 is SNTAGT. DNA for the CDR3: TGTGCCAGCAGCAACTTTGGACAGGGCATCTACGAGCAGTACTTC. It translates to CASSNFGQGIYEQYF.

This chain joins TRBV5-6 and TRBJ1-4, with D possibly TRBD1 on 5 matching bases. Trimming removed 2 bases from V and 3 bases from J, with 14 bases in between. The CDR3 length is 16 residues. Germline V gene data show CDR1 as SGHDT and CDR2 as YYEEEE. CDR3 in DNA: TGTGCCAGCAGCTTCAGGGTTGGTACAGCTAATGAAAAACTGTTTTTT. Translated: CASSFRVGTANEKLFF.

This chain connects TRBV18 to TRBJ2-5; 11 bases align to TRBD2. Looked up from germline, CDR1 is KGHSH and CDR2 is LQKENI. With V trimmed by 2 bases and J by 4 bases, 3 bases remained unmatched. The CDR3 is 15 amino acids. The CDR3 sequence: CASSPKLAGAETQYF. In nucleotides, the CDR3 is TGTGCCAGCTCACCAAAACTAGCGGGGGCAGAGACCCAGTACTTC.

A single count supports this clone. The J gene is TRBJ2-3, the V gene TRBV7-9; no reliable D call. The V end lost 7 bases, the J end lost 2 bases, and 10 bases lay between the germline ends. This CDR3 comprises 13 residues. The germline V gene encodes CDR1 SEHNR and CDR2 FQNEAQ (reference sequence). The CDR3, as DNA: TGTGCCAGCAAAACAGTAGCCACAGATACGCAGTATTTT. Protein: CASKTVATDTQYF.

This chain uses TRBV5-6 with TRBJ1-6; D gene unclear. V lost 1 base and J lost 7, with 12 bases in between. CDR1 is SGHDT, CDR2 YYEEEE, per germline. The CDR3 length is 15 residues. The chain's CDR3 is CASSLRARFNSPLHF. Here the CDR3 DNA reads TGTGCCAGCAGCTTGCGGGCCCGCTTCAATTCACCCCTCCACTTT.

This clone was counted once. This rearrangement joins TRBV7-9 to TRBJ2-2; 10 bases align to TRBD1. This CDR3 has 19 amino acids. Germline V lookup: CDR1 SEHNR, CDR2 FQNEAQ (reference sequence). The J segment lost 4 bases and the V segment lost 8 bases, leaving 19 bases of the junction unmatched. The CDR3 DNA reads as TGTGCCAGCCAGTCGGACATAAAGACAGGGGGCGCTGGCACCGGGGAGCTGTTTTTT. Its translation is CASQSDIKTGGAGTGELFF.

The chain recombines TRBV27 with TRBJ1-5; no reliable D call. The CDR3 length is 12 residues. V lost 7 bases to trimming and J lost 9 bases, with 13 bases between them. CDR1 and CDR2 from the germline V gene are MNHEY and SMNVEV (reference sequence). The CDR3 nucleotides are TGTGCCAGCAAGTTTGTAAACGGGCCCCAGCATTTT. Its protein is CASKFVNGPQHF.

The chain is built from TRBV6-5 and TRBJ2-7; D ambiguous. The V gene lost 8 bases and the J gene lost 1 base, with 6 bases spanning the gap. The CDR3 is 11 residues long. CDR1 is MNHEY, CDR2 SVGAGI, per germline. CDR3 sequence reads: CASSGSYEQYF. The CDR3 nucleotides read TGTGCCAGCTCCGGATCCTACGAGCAGTACTTC.

A word on this clone: Compared with germline, one end of the junction differs, possibly owing to a read error. The chain recombines TRBV7-7 with TRBJ1-4; D remains unclear. CDR1 SSHAT and CDR2 FNYEAQ come from the germline V gene (reference sequence). The CDR3 loop spans 15 amino acids. In DNA, the CDR3 is TGTGCTAGCAGCTTAACGGACGGAGCTAATGAAAAACTGTTTTTT. Translation: CASSLTDGANEKLFF.

The chain joins TRBV6-6 to TRBJ2-7, with D tentatively TRBD1 or TRBD2 (5 bases each). Germline CDR1 reads MNHNY; CDR2 reads SVGAGI (reference sequence). Trimming left V 7 bases short and J 3 bases short, with 13 bases between. The CDR3 is 13 amino acids. Written as DNA, the CDR3 is TGTGCCAGCATCTCGGGACGGAGCTACGAGCAGTACTTC. Translation gives CASISGRSYEQYF.

This clone has just one count. The junction and the germline gene differ at one end; a read error may be behind it. This chain joins TRBV19 and TRBJ2-3; D gene ambiguous. The CDR3 consists of 15 residues. Germline values: CDR1 LNHDA, CDR2 SQIVND (reference sequence). The CDR3 nucleotides read TGTGCCAGTAGTATAGATTCAACCTACACAGATTCGCAGTATTTT. Translating it yields CASSIDSTYTDSQYF.

The chain combines TRBV18 with TRBJ2-7; no definite D call. The CDR3 runs 15 residues. V lost 0 bases and J 0 bases, leaving 9 bases between the germline ends. Germline assignment: CDR1 KGHSH and CDR2 LQKENI. CDR3 amino acids: CASSPPRGSSYEQYF. As DNA, the CDR3 is TGTGCCAGCTCACCACCGAGAGGCAGCTCCTACGAGCAGTACTTC.

This clone appeared once. CDR3 coding DNA: TGTGCCAGCAGTTACCCCACGACAGGGAACTATGGCTACACCTTC. As protein: CASSYPTTGNYGYTF. The chain carries TRBV6-5 and TRBJ1-2, with 7 bases fitting TRBD1. This CDR3 contains 15 residues. V shed 2 bases and J 2 bases; nucleotides not matched to a gene: 5. The germline V gene has CDR1 MNHEY and CDR2 SVGAGI.

The rearrangement joins TRBV6-1 to TRBJ1-5; possibly TRBD1 for D (6 bases). With 2 bases removed from V and 6 bases from J, the gap between germline ends came to 8 bases. Germline CDR1 is MNHNS and CDR2 is SASEGT. The CDR3 is 13 residues long. CDR3 sequence (DNA): TGTGCCAGCAGTGAACAAGGGGGTCAGCCCCAGCATTTT. This codes for CASSEQGGQPQHF.

This sequence joins TRBV6-6 and TRBJ1-1; D not resolved. Germline CDR1 reads MNHNY; CDR2 reads SVGAGI (reference sequence). This CDR3 has 16 residues. V was trimmed by 2 bases and J by 1 base, leaving 14 bases between them. The CDR3 region is CASSYAGRVTNTEAFF. In DNA, the CDR3 is TGTGCCAGCAGTTACGCCGGACGGGTCACGAACACTGAAGCTTTCTTT.

The chain uses TRBV15 and TRBJ2-7, with TRBD1 matching 8 bases. After removal of 2 bases from V and 2 bases from J, the junction contained 5 bases not matched to a gene. Germline V gene data show CDR1 as LNHNV and CDR2 as YYDKDF (reference sequence). CDR3 length: 15 amino acids. The CDR3 DNA reads as TGTGCCACCAGCAGACCAGGACAGGGCGCCTACGAGCAGTACTTC. This gives the protein CATSRPGQGAYEQYF.

The rearrangement joins TRBV18 to TRBJ2-7; D is ambiguous. This CDR3 is 13 amino acids long. V lost 2 bases to trimming and J lost 5 bases, with 10 bases between them. CDR1 is KGHSH, CDR2 LQKENI, per germline. The CDR3 bases are TGTGCCAGCTCACCAGGGCAAGAGGACGAGCAGTACTTC. Its protein is CASSPGQEDEQYF.

The chain carries TRBV28 and TRBJ1-5; 9 bases fit TRBD1. Germline V lookup: CDR1 MDHEN, CDR2 SYDVKM. The length of the CDR3 is 14 residues. Trimming took 5 bases from V and 5 from J; bases not matched to a gene: 4. The CDR3 DNA reads as TGTGCCAGCAGTACAGGGGGCGCACATCAGCCCCAGCATTTT. Protein sequence: CASSTGGAHQPQHF.

The V and J genes are TRBV7-2 and TRBJ1-5, with 8 bases that match TRBD1. The CDR3 sequence is 15 residues long. Germline V gene lookup returns CDR1 SGHTA and CDR2 FQGNSA. J was trimmed by 6 bases and V by 1 base; bases with no gene match: 5. This chain's CDR3 is CASSLDRGRSQPQHF. The CDR3 coding sequence is TGTGCCAGCAGCTTAGACAGGGGGAGAAGTCAGCCCCAGCATTTT.

The rearrangement joins TRBV28 to TRBJ1-5; possible D gene TRBD1, 5 bases. This CDR3 spans 14 amino acids. The V end was cut by 6 bases, the J end by 6 bases, with 15 bases between. Germline V gene lookup returns CDR1 MDHEN and CDR2 SYDVKM. The CDR3 DNA is TGTGCCAGCAGCCAGCCGGGAGGGACTCAGCCCCAGCATTTT. Its protein product is CASSQPGGTQPQHF.

The chain employs TRBV30 and TRBJ2-1; D remains unclear. The CDR3 covers 15 residues. With 0 bases removed from V and 4 bases from J, the gap between germline ends came to 13 bases. Germline values: CDR1 GTSNPN, CDR2 SVGIG (reference sequence). Here the CDR3 reads CAWSVTALKYNEQFF. For the CDR3, the DNA is TGTGCCTGGAGTGTAACAGCGCTCAAATACAATGAGCAGTTCTTC.

The chain has TRBV18 and TRBJ1-5, with D unclear. Germline V gives CDR1 KGHSH, CDR2 LQKENI. V lost 3 bases, J lost 5 bases, and 5 bases lay in between. CDR3 length: 12 amino acids. The CDR3 DNA reads as TGTGCCAGCTCACCTGCCGATCAGCCCCAGCATTTT. As protein: CASSPADQPQHF.